Shown below are 21 T cell receptor beta chains from a single sample sequenced in a study of T cell changes during pregnancy in multiple sclerosis. Sequencing was performed with immunoSEQ multiplex PCR; in TCRdb, only in-frame clones are kept and a portion is missing. The sample has roughly 47,000 clones, around 94% seen once; the top ten hold 5.5%. The sequencing used CD8+ T cells from peripheral blood mononuclear cells, collected before pregnancy. The receptor source for this set is a female donor with multiple sclerosis, enrolled in a pregnancy study.

The rearrangement links TRBV4-1 to TRBJ1-1, with 9 bases fitting TRBD1. CDR3 size: 15 residues. Germline values: CDR1 MGHRA, CDR2 YSYEKL. Germline trimming cut 4 bases from V and 4 bases from J; bases unmatched to any gene: 7. The CDR3 protein is CASSLRETGGTEAFF. In DNA form, the CDR3 reads TGCGCCAGCAGCCTGAGGGAGACAGGGGGCACTGAAGCTTTCTTT.

This chain joins TRBV5-4 and TRBJ2-7; no clear D gene. V was cut by 4 bases and J by 3 bases, with 11 bases left in between. The CDR3 runs 13 residues. CDR1 SGHNT and CDR2 YYREEE come from the germline V gene (reference sequence). In DNA, the CDR3 is TGTGCCAGCAGCCCCGCCTTCGGCTACGAGCAGTACTTC. Its protein product is CASSPAFGYEQYF.

This clone was found once. CDR3 sequence: CASSLDEGLALTGELFF. The DNA of the CDR3 is TGTGCCAGCAGCTTAGATGAGGGACTAGCTCTCACCGGGGAGCTGTTTTTT. The chain joins TRBV7-2 to TRBJ2-2; 9 bases line up with TRBD2. This CDR3 contains 17 residues. Germline CDR1 is SGHTA and CDR2 is FQGNSA. V gave up 1 base and J gave up 4 bases; unmatched junction bases: 7.

This clone appeared a few times. This chain links TRBV14 with TRBJ1-1, with D possibly being TRBD1 (6 bases). CDR1 is SGHDN, CDR2 FVKESK, per germline. V was clipped by 5 bases and J by 8 bases, with 24 bases between them. CDR3 length: 16 residues. CDR3 sequence: CASSSDGGGDLSEAFF. CDR3 DNA: TGTGCCAGCAGCTCCGACGGAGGGGGGGACCTTTCCGAAGCTTTCTTT.

This chain connects TRBV4-3 to TRBJ1-2; perhaps TRBD1 as D (5 bases). CDR3 length: 14 amino acids. Per the germline V gene, CDR1 is LGHNA and CDR2 is YSLEER. V lost 1 base and J 5 bases, leaving 11 bases between the germline ends. The CDR3 spells CASSQARAGYGYTF. As DNA, the CDR3 is TGCGCCAGCAGCCAAGCAAGGGCAGGGTATGGCTACACCTTC.

The J gene is TRBJ2-5, the V gene TRBV9, with D unclear. CDR3 length: 15 residues. Germline assignment: CDR1 SGDLS and CDR2 YYNGEE. The germline V and J ends were trimmed by 0 bases and 5 bases, with 14 bases remaining between them. The CDR3 protein is CASSVEPSSQETQYF. CDR3 coding DNA: TGTGCCAGCAGCGTAGAACCCTCCAGTCAGGAGACCCAGTACTTC. The whole variable domain, filled in from reference TRBV9 and TRBJ2-5, reads DSGVTQTPKHLITATGQRVTLRCSPRSGDLSVYWYQQSLDQGLQFLIQYYNGEERAKGNILERFSAQQFPDLHSELNLSSLELGDSALYFCASSVEPSSQETQYFGPGTRLLVL.

The chain recombines TRBV4-1 with TRBJ2-3; 7 nucleotides match TRBD2. J gave up 3 bases and V 3 bases, and 6 bases lay outside the gene matches. Germline values: CDR1 MGHRA, CDR2 YSYEKL. This CDR3 has 15 residues. The CDR3 region has the DNA TGCGCCAGCAGCCAGGGATGGGGGGGGACAGATACGCAGTATTTT. Protein: CASSQGWGGTDTQYF.

CDR3 bases: TGCGCCAGCAGCTACGGACAGGGGGCTCGTTTGGACGAGCAGTACTTC. It specifies CASSYGQGARLDEQYF. The chain couples TRBV5-1 to TRBJ2-7, with 11 bases fitting TRBD1. CDR1 and CDR2 from the germline V gene are SGHRS and YFSETQ. Trimming removed 3 bases from V and 5 bases from J; junction bases left unmatched: 10. CDR3 length equals 16 residues.

The chain couples TRBV7-9 to TRBJ2-7; D unresolved. The V gene's germline CDR1 is SEHNR and CDR2 FQNEAQ (reference sequence). The CDR3 covers 14 residues. V lost 2 bases and J 4 bases, leaving 12 bases between the germline ends. CDR3 DNA sequence: TGTGCCAGCAGCTTACTAGAAAATGGTTACGAGCAGTACTTC. This translates into CASSLLENGYEQYF. The variable domain in full, completed from reference TRBV7-9 and TRBJ2-7, reads DTGVSQNPRHKITKRGQNVTFRCDPISEHNRLYWYRQTLGQGPEFLTYFQNEAQLEKSRLLSDRFSAERPKGSFSTLEIQRTEQGDSAMYLCASSLLENGYEQYFGPGTRLTVT.

DNA for the CDR3: TGTGCCAGCAGCTCGGGACTAGCCTCCGATGAGCAGTTCTTC. Its translation: CASSSGLASDEQFF. The J gene is TRBJ2-1, the V gene TRBV6-4; 9 bases match TRBD2. The CDR3 length is 14 residues. The J segment lost 8 bases and the V segment lost 6 bases, leaving 8 bases of the junction unmatched. In germline, CDR1 is MRHNA, CDR2 SNTAGT.

The chain carries TRBV10-1 and TRBJ1-5; 11 bases fit TRBD1. This CDR3 region has 17 residues. CDR1 and CDR2 from the germline V gene are WNHNN and SYGVQD (reference sequence). Germline trimming cut 2 bases from V and 4 bases from J; bases unmatched to any gene: 7. The CDR3 sequence is CASSEGDRGLCNQPQHF. In DNA form, the CDR3 reads TGCGCCAGCAGTGAGGGGGACAGGGGGTTATGTAATCAGCCCCAGCATTTT.

V is TRBV5-1 and J is TRBJ2-2; the D gene is possibly TRBD1 (6 bases). V gave up 2 bases and J gave up 1 base, with 18 bases separating them. Germline CDR1 and CDR2: SGHRS and YFSETQ. This CDR3 spans 18 amino acids. In DNA, the CDR3 is TGCGCCAGCAGCTTCCCAAACAACAGGGAGCAGAACACCGGGGAGCTGTTTTTT. Protein product: CASSFPNNREQNTGELFF.

The chain recombines TRBV2 with TRBJ2-1; the match to TRBD1 covers 8 bases. The CDR3 is made up of 13 amino acids. V shed 8 bases and J 7 bases; nucleotides not matched to a gene: 7. Germline CDR1 reads SNHLY; CDR2 reads FYNNEI. This chain's CDR3 is CASYQGAGNEQFF. For the CDR3, the DNA is TGTGCCAGCTATCAGGGGGCGGGGAATGAGCAGTTCTTC.

This chain links TRBV6-1 with TRBJ2-5; 10 positions match TRBD1. The closer fit of TRBJ2-7 to the DNA end suggests the J call may be wrong. Germline CDR1 and CDR2: MNHNS and SASEGT. This CDR3 comprises 15 residues. CDR3 bases: TGTGCCAGCAGTGAAAGGACAGGGGGCTCCTACGAGCAGTACTTC. Amino acids: CASSERTGGSYEQYF.

The V gene is TRBV25-1, the J gene TRBJ2-5; 9 bases are shared with TRBD1. The CDR3 spans 14 residues. The trim removed 8 bases at V and 5 bases at J, leaving 9 bases unmatched. Per the germline V gene, CDR1 is MGHDK and CDR2 is SYGVNS. The CDR3 sequence is CASEPGQGRETQYF. Written as DNA, the CDR3 is TGTGCCAGCGAACCGGGACAGGGACGGGAGACCCAGTACTTC.

The V and J genes are TRBV5-4 and TRBJ2-2, with TRBD1 matching 10 bases. V dropped 5 bases and J dropped 4; count of bases not matched to a gene: 8. The CDR3 consists of 16 residues. The germline gives CDR1 SGHNT, CDR2 YYREEE (reference sequence). CDR3 region: CASSSDRGQGTGELFF. The CDR3 nucleotides are TGTGCCAGCAGTTCTGACAGGGGGCAGGGCACCGGGGAGCTGTTTTTT.

This sequence joins TRBV5-8 and TRBJ1-2, with 9 nucleotides matching TRBD1. The CDR3 runs 15 residues. The junction had 9 bases not matched to a gene; V was cut back by 4 bases and J by 5 bases. Germline lookup yields CDR1 SGHTS and CDR2 YDEGEE. For the CDR3, the DNA is TGTGCCAGCAGCCCTGAAGGGACAGGGTGGTATGGCTACACCTTC. Amino acids: CASSPEGTGWYGYTF.

The chain couples TRBV11-1 to TRBJ1-4; 9 bases are shared with TRBD1. Germline CDR1 reads SGHAT; CDR2 reads FQDESV (reference sequence). Unmatched junction bases numbered 7, after V lost 4 bases and J lost 13 bases. The CDR3 totals 13 residues. The CDR3 DNA sequence: TGTGCCAGCAGCTCTACCGGACAGGGGTTACTGTTTTTT. Amino acid sequence: CASSSTGQGLLFF. Variable domain in full (rest from reference TRBV11-1 and TRBJ1-4): EAEVAQSPRYKITEKSQAVAFWCDPISGHATLYWYRQILGQGPELLVQFQDESVVDDSQLPKDRFSAERLKGVDSTLKIQPAELGDSAMYLCASSSTGQGLLFFGSGTQLSVL.

The genes are TRBV28 and TRBJ1-2, with 7 bases that match TRBD1. This CDR3 spans 14 amino acids. Trimming removed 4 bases from V and 4 bases from J; junction bases left unmatched: 6. In germline, CDR1 is MDHEN, CDR2 SYDVKM. DNA for the CDR3: TGTGCCAGCAGTTCGGGGACAGCTTTCTATGGCTACACCTTC. It yields the protein CASSSGTAFYGYTF.

The chain is built from TRBV15 and TRBJ2-6; 9 nucleotides line up with TRBD1. The CDR3 has 16 amino acids. In germline, CDR1 is LNHNV, CDR2 YYDKDF (reference sequence). Germline trimming cut 7 bases from V and 4 bases from J; bases unmatched to any gene: 8. DNA of the CDR3: TGTGCCACCACTGGGACAGGGATTGAAGGGGCCAACGTCCTGACTTTC. Its protein is CATTGTGIEGANVLTF.

The chain links TRBV27 to TRBJ2-7; no firm D call. The CDR3 has 15 residues. V lost 6 bases, J lost 3 bases, and 18 bases lay in between. Per germline, CDR1 MNHEY and CDR2 SMNVEV (reference sequence). This chain's CDR3 is CASRARRRLDYEQYF. DNA of the CDR3: TGTGCCAGCAGGGCAAGGAGACGGTTGGACTACGAGCAGTACTTC.